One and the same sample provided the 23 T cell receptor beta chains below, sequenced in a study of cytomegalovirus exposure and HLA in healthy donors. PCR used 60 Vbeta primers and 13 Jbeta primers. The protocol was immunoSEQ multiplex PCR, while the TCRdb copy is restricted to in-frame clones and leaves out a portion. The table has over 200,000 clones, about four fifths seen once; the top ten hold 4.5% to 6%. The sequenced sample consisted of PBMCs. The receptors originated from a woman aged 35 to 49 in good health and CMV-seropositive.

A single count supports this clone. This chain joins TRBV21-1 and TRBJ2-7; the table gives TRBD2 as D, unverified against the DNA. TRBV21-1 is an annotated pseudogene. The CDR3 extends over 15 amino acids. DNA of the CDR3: TGTGCCAGCAGCATCGGGGCTAGCGGGGGTAGCGAGCAGTACTTC. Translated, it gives CASSIGASGGSEQYF.

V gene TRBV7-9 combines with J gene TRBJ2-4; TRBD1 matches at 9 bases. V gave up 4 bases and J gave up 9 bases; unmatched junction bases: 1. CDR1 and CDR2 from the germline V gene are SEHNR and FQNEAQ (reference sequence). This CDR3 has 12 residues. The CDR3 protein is CASSWDRAIQYF. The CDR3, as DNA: TGTGCCAGCAGCTGGGACAGGGCCATTCAGTACTTC.

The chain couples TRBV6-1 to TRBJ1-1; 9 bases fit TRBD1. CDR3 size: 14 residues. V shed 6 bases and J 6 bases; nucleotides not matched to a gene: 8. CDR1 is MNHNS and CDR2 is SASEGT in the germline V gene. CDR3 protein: CASRETGGTPEAFF. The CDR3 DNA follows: TGTGCCAGCAGAGAGACAGGGGGGACCCCTGAAGCTTTCTTT.

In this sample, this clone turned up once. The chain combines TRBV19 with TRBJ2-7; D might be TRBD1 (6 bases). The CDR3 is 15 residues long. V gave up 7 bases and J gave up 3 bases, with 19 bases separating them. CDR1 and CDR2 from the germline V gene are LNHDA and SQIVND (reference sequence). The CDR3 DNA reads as TGTGCCAGTAAAATATCGACAGGAGGAGTCTACGAGCAGTACTTC. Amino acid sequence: CASKISTGGVYEQYF.

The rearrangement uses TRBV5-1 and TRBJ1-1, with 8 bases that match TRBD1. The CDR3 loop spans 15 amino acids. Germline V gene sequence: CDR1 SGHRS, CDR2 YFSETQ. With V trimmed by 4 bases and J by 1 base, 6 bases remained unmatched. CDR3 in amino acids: CASSQTGATNTEAFF. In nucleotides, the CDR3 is TGCGCCAGCAGCCAGACAGGGGCGACGAACACTGAAGCTTTCTTT.

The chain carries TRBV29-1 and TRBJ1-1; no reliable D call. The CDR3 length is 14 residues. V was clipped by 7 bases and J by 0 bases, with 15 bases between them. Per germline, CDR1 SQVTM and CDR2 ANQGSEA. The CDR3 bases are TGCAGCGCCAAAACGGGAGGCCTGAACACTGAAGCTTTCTTT. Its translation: CSAKTGGLNTEAFF.

Here the CDR3 DNA reads TGTGCCAGCAGCCAAACCGGGAACCAAGAGACCCAGTACTTC. Protein: CASSQTGNQETQYF. The V call is TRBV7-9, the J call TRBJ2-5; perhaps TRBD2 as D (5 bases). This CDR3 is built from 14 residues. Germline V gene data show CDR1 as SEHNR and CDR2 as FQNEAQ (reference sequence). Trimming left V 5 bases short and J 0 bases short, with 10 bases between. Supplemented by reference TRBV7-9 and TRBJ2-5, the full variable domain reads DTGVSQNPRHKITKRGQNVTFRCDPISEHNRLYWYRQTLGQGPEFLTYFQNEAQLEKSRLLSDRFSAERPKGSFSTLEIQRTEQGDSAMYLCASSQTGNQETQYFGPGTRLLVL.

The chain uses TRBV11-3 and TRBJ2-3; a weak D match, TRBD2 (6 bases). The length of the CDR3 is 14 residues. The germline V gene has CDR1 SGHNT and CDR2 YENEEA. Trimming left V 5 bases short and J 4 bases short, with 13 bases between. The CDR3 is CASSTHSGSDTQYF. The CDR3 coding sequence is TGTGCCAGCAGCACCCATAGCGGTTCAGATACGCAGTATTTT.

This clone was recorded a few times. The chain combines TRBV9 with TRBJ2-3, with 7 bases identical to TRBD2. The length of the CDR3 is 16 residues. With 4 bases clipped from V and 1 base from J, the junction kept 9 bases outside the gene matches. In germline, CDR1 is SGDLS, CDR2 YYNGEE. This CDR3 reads CASSLGSGARTDTQYF. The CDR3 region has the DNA TGTGCCAGCAGCCTGGGGAGCGGGGCCCGCACAGATACGCAGTATTTT.

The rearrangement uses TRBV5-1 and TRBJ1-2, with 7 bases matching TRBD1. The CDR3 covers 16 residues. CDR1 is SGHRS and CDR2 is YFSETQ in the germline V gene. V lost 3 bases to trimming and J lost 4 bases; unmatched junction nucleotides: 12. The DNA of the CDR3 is TGCGCCAGCAGCTCCTCCGGGACAGATAGGATCTATGGCTACACCTTC. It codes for CASSSSGTDRIYGYTF.

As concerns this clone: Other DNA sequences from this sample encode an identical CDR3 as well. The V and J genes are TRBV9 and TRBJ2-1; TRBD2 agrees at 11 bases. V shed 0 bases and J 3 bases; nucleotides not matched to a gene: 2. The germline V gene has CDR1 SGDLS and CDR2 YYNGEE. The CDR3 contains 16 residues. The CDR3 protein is CASSVGLAGLYNEQFF. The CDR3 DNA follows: TGTGCCAGCAGCGTAGGACTAGCGGGGCTCTACAATGAGCAGTTCTTC.

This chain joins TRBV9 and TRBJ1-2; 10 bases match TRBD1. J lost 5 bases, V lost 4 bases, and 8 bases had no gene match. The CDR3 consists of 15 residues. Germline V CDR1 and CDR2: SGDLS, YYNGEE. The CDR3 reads CASSTYDRGLYGYTF. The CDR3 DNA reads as TGTGCCAGCAGCACATACGACAGGGGGCTGTATGGCTACACCTTC. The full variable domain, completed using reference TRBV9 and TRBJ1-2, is DSGVTQTPKHLITATGQRVTLRCSPRSGDLSVYWYQQSLDQGLQFLIQYYNGEERAKGNILERFSAQQFPDLHSELNLSSLELGDSALYFCASSTYDRGLYGYTFGSGTRLTVV.

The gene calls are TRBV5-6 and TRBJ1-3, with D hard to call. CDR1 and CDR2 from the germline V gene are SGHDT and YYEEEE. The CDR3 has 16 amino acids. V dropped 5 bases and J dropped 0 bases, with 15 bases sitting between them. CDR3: CASSFQVPFSGNTIYF. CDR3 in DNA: TGTGCCAGCAGTTTTCAGGTCCCCTTCTCTGGAAACACCATATATTTT.

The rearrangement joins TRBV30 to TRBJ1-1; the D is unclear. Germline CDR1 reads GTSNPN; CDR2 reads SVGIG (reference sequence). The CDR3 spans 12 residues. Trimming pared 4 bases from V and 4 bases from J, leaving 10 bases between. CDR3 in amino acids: CAWKREVTEAFF. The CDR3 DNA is TGTGCCTGGAAGAGGGAGGTCACTGAAGCTTTCTTT. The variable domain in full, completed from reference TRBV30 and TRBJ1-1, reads SQTIHQWPATLVQPVGSPLSLECTVEGTSNPNLYWYRQAAGRGLQLLFYSVGIGQISSEVPQNLSASRPQDRQFILSSKKLLLSDSGFYLCAWKREVTEAFFGQGTRLTVV.

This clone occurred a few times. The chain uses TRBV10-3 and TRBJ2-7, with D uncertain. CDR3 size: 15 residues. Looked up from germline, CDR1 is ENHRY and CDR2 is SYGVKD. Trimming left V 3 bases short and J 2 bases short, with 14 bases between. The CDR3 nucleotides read TGTGCCATCAGTGATGGCGGAAAGTCGCCCTACGAGCAGTACTTC. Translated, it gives CAISDGGKSPYEQYF.

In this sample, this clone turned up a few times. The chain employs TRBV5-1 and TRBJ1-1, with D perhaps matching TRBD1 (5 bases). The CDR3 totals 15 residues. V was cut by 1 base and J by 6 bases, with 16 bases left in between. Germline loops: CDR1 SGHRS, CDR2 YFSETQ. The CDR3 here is CASSLRGGVDAEAFF. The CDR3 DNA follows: TGCGCCAGCAGCTTGCGGGGGGGAGTTGATGCTGAAGCTTTCTTT.

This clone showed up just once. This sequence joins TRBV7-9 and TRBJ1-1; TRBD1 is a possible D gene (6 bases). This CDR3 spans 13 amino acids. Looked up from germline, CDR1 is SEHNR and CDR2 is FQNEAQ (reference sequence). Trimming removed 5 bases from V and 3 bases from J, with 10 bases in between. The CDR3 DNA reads TGTGCCAGCAGCAGGGGGGGGGACACTGAAGCTTTCTTT. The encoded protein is CASSRGGDTEAFF.

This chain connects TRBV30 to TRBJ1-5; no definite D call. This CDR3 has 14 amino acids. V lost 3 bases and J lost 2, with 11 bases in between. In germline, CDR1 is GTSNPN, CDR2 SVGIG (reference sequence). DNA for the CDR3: TGTGCCTGGAGCTACCGAGGAGGCAATCAGCCCCAGCATTTT. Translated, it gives CAWSYRGGNQPQHF.

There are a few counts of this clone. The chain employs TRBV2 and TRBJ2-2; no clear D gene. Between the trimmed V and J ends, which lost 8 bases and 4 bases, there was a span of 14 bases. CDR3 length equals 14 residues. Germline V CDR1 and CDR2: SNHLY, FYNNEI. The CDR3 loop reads CASQVSPGTGELFF. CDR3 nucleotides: TGTGCCAGCCAAGTGAGTCCCGGCACCGGGGAGCTGTTTTTT.

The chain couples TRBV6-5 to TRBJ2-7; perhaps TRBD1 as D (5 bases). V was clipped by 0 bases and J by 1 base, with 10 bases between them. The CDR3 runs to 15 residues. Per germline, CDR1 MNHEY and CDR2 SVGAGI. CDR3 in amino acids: CASSYSRQGSYEQYF. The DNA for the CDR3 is TGTGCCAGCAGTTACTCGAGGCAGGGTTCCTACGAGCAGTACTTC.

Written as DNA, the CDR3 is TGTGCCAGCAGCCCTAAGGACTTCTACGAGCAGTACTTC. Encoded protein: CASSPKDFYEQYF. This chain links TRBV7-9 with TRBJ2-7; tentative D call: TRBD2 (5 bases). Germline V gene sequence: CDR1 SEHNR, CDR2 FQNEAQ (reference sequence). CDR3 size: 13 residues. V was cut by 5 bases and J by 3 bases, with 11 bases left in between.

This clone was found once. CDR3 in DNA: TGCGCCAGCAGCTTAGGACTGAATCAAGAGACCCAGTACTTC. It is translated as CASSLGLNQETQYF. The rearrangement links TRBV5-1 to TRBJ2-5; weak D call: TRBD2 (5 bases). V dropped 2 bases and J dropped 2 bases, with 10 bases sitting between them. The CDR3 is 14 residues long. The germline V gene has CDR1 SGHRS and CDR2 YFSETQ.

The CDR3 region is CAITPTGAHGYTF. The CDR3 bases are TGTGCCATCACCCCGACAGGGGCACATGGCTACACCTTC. The genes are TRBV10-3 and TRBJ1-2; TRBD1 aligns across 8 bases. V dropped 7 bases and J dropped 6; count of bases not matched to a gene: 7. The CDR3 is 13 amino acids. The germline CDR1 and CDR2 sequences are ENHRY and SYGVKD.